This T cell receptor beta chain was documented in a study of T cell responses to AZD1222 COVID-19 vaccine. Study-level results: Close to half of spike-specific TCRs reportedly recognize unmutated variant regions. Possibly, clonal diversity was underestimated; donors were largely white British and included more females. Only a handful of people who got AZD1222 tested seropositive at baseline. Vaccine-associated CD4 TCRs spanned spike, dominant at 160-218 and 743-854.

Comment on this clone: The antigen is not known.

The ends were cut back, 5 bases at V and 7 bases at J, with 17 bases in the middle. The CDR3 runs to 15 residues. Germline V CDR1 and CDR2: SEHNR, FQNEAQ (reference sequence). Sequenced by immunoSEQ multiplex PCR; TCRdb stores in-frame clones only, minus some. Here the sample spans some 150,000 clones, 85% to 95% being singletons. This specimen consisted of peripheral blood, obtained on day 0 of MenACWY control vaccination. V usage is TRBV7-9 and J usage is TRBJ1-4; a weak D match, TRBD1 (6 bases). The receptor's source is an adult in good health. The CDR3 loop is CASSPDSFSPEKLFF. The CDR3 DNA reads TGTGCCAGCAGCCCGGACAGTTTCTCTCCTGAAAAACTGTTTTTT.